The 25 T cell receptor beta chains in this list originate from one sample, sequenced in a study of blood T cell repertoires in COVID-19. The protocol was immunoSEQ multiplex PCR, while the TCRdb copy is restricted to in-frame clones and leaves out a portion. This table has some 90,000 clones, 80% to 90% appearing once. The sample comprised peripheral blood. The receptors originated from a man aged 50-59 years with acute or convalescent COVID-19.

This chain joins TRBV7-2 and TRBJ1-6; D is unresolved. This CDR3 comprises 13 residues. The V gene's germline CDR1 is SGHTA and CDR2 FQGNSA. V was shortened by 0 bases and J by 7 bases, with 4 bases between the two germline ends. Here the CDR3 DNA reads TGTGCCAGCAGCTTAGCTCAAAATTCACCCCTCCACTTT. This translates into CASSLAQNSPLHF.

This clone was recorded only once. J is TRBJ2-1 and V is TRBV27; D is possibly TRBD1 (6 bases). The CDR3 length is 16 residues. V was pared by 0 bases and J by 7 bases, with 16 bases between. Germline lookup yields CDR1 MNHEY and CDR2 SMNVEV (reference sequence). The chain's CDR3 is CASSLSQGFFLNEQFF. CDR3 DNA sequence: TGTGCCAGCAGTTTATCGCAGGGGTTTTTCTTAAATGAGCAGTTCTTC.

This sequence joins TRBV3-1 (or the pseudogene TRBV3-2) and TRBJ1-5, with 7 bases lining up with TRBD1. The CDR3 is made up of 14 amino acids. Trimming at V came to 3 bases and at J to 6 bases, leaving 5 bases not matched to a gene. From germline, CDR1 is LGHDT and CDR2 YNNKEL (reference sequence). The CDR3 DNA reads TGTGCCAGCAGCCAGGGGGACAGCTCTCAGCCCCAGCATTTT. Translation: CASSQGDSSQPQHF.

The chain links TRBV9 to TRBJ2-2, with a tentative D call TRBD1 (6 bases). With 3 bases removed from V and 6 bases from J, the gap between germline ends came to 15 bases. Germline CDR1 SGDLS, CDR2 YYNGEE. This CDR3 spans 15 amino acids. The DNA of the CDR3 is TGTGCCAGCAGCGCCCAGGGGCCAGTGGCCGGGGAGCTGTTTTTT. It codes for CASSAQGPVAGELFF.

This clone was seen only once. The chain is built from TRBV5-4 and TRBJ1-4; D is unresolved. Germline loops: CDR1 SGHNT, CDR2 YYREEE (reference sequence). This CDR3 is 13 amino acids long. With 0 bases removed from V and 5 bases from J, the gap between germline ends came to 5 bases. This chain's CDR3 is CASSLALNEKLFF. The CDR3 DNA reads as TGTGCCAGCAGCTTGGCGTTAAATGAAAAACTGTTTTTT.

The chain combines TRBV5-1 with TRBJ1-1; 9 positions agree with TRBD1. Unmatched junction bases numbered 6, after V lost 4 bases and J lost 8 bases. The germline gives CDR1 SGHRS, CDR2 YFSETQ. This CDR3 region has 13 residues. For the CDR3, the DNA is TGCGCCAGCAGCGCCGGACAGGGGACAGAAGCTTTCTTT. This encodes CASSAGQGTEAFF.

The chain employs TRBV7-2 and TRBJ1-1; unclear D gene. Germline loops: CDR1 SGHTA, CDR2 FQGNSA. The V gene lost 0 bases and the J gene lost 12 bases, with 14 bases spanning the gap. CDR3 length equals 13 residues. The CDR3 nucleotides read TGTGCCAGCAGCTTAGCCACGGGATTGGGAACTTTCTTT. This sequence encodes CASSLATGLGTFF.

DNA of the CDR3: TGTGCCAGCAGCTTTGGCACCGGGACAGGGGTCGGAGCTAACTATGGCTACACCTTC. Amino acid sequence: CASSFGTGTGVGANYGYTF. The V and J genes are TRBV5-5 and TRBJ1-2, with 10 bases fitting TRBD1. Per germline, CDR1 SGHKS and CDR2 YYEKEE (reference sequence). This CDR3 contains 19 residues. J was trimmed by 0 bases and V by 2 bases; bases with no gene match: 13.

This chain connects TRBV5-1 to TRBJ2-1, with 8 bases that match TRBD1. The CDR3 is 15 amino acids. J was trimmed by 6 bases and V by 4 bases; bases with no gene match: 9. In germline, CDR1 is SGHRS, CDR2 YFSETQ. The chain's CDR3 is CASSKGQGGSNEQFF. CDR3 bases: TGCGCCAGCAGCAAAGGACAGGGTGGTTCCAATGAGCAGTTCTTC.

This clone was counted a single time. This chain joins TRBV5-1 and TRBJ1-2, with 7 bases that match TRBD1. V trimming: 4 bases; J trimming: 8 bases; junction bases outside the gene matches: 8. This CDR3 is 13 amino acids long. The germline gives CDR1 SGHRS, CDR2 YFSETQ. The CDR3 spells CASSGTTDRGYTF. The CDR3, as DNA: TGCGCCAGCAGCGGAACAACGGACAGGGGCTACACCTTC. The whole variable domain, remainder taken from reference TRBV5-1 and TRBJ1-2, is KAGVTQTPRYLIKTRGQQVTLSCSPISGHRSVSWYQQTPGQGLQFLFEYFSETQRNKGNFPGRFSGRQFSNSRSEMNVSTLELGDSALYLCASSGTTDRGYTFGSGTRLTVV.

This chain connects TRBV5-1 to TRBJ2-2; D may be TRBD1 (5 bases). Trimming cost V 7 bases and J 6 bases, with 16 bases left between them. CDR1 is SGHRS and CDR2 is YFSETQ in the germline V gene. This CDR3 spans 14 amino acids. CDR3 sequence (DNA): TGCGCCAGCCAACTAAGTACAGGATCCGGGGAGCTGTTTTTT. Its translation: CASQLSTGSGELFF. Full variable domain (remainder filled in from reference TRBV5-1 and TRBJ2-2): KAGVTQTPRYLIKTRGQQVTLSCSPISGHRSVSWYQQTPGQGLQFLFEYFSETQRNKGNFPGRFSGRQFSNSRSEMNVSTLELGDSALYLCASQLSTGSGELFFGEGSRLTVL.

V is TRBV19 and J is TRBJ1-2; D unclear. V shed 1 base and J shed 0 bases, with 6 bases lying between them. The CDR3 consists of 14 residues. Germline-derived CDR1 and CDR2 are LNHDA and SQIVND (reference sequence). For the CDR3, the DNA is TGTGCCAGTAGTATAGTGGCGGCTAACTATGGCTACACCTTC. It is translated as CASSIVAANYGYTF.

The chain employs TRBV18 and TRBJ1-1, with TRBD1 as a possible D gene (5 bases). The CDR3 consists of 15 residues. V was cut by 4 bases and J by 0 bases, with 12 bases left in between. Germline V gene lookup returns CDR1 KGHSH and CDR2 LQKENI. CDR3 coding DNA: TGTGCCAGCTCACGTGGGACTGTACTGAACACTGAAGCTTTCTTT. The encoded protein is CASSRGTVLNTEAFF.

The table lists this clone with a few counts. The rearrangement joins TRBV2 to TRBJ1-1, with D perhaps matching TRBD1 (5 bases). CDR1 is SNHLY and CDR2 is FYNNEI in the germline V gene. The CDR3 totals 14 residues. Trimming took off 2 bases at V and 10 bases at J, with 17 bases between the two ends. This CDR3 is CASSERVRVKAAFF. DNA for the CDR3: TGTGCCAGCAGTGAAAGGGTCAGGGTTAAGGCAGCTTTCTTT.

This chain connects TRBV3-1 (or the pseudogene TRBV3-2) to TRBJ1-1; 7 bases match TRBD1. J was trimmed by 2 bases and V by 9 bases; bases with no gene match: 3. This CDR3 is 12 amino acids long. Germline assignment: CDR1 LGHDT and CDR2 YNNKEL (reference sequence). This CDR3 reads CASRTGNTEAFF. CDR3 DNA: TGTGCCAGTCGGACAGGTAACACTGAAGCTTTCTTT.

In this sample, this clone turned up a few times. The J gene is TRBJ1-4, the V gene TRBV6-5; tentative D call: TRBD1 (5 bases). CDR3 length: 15 residues. Germline lookup yields CDR1 MNHEY and CDR2 SVGAGI. Trimming removed 0 bases at V and 7 bases at J, with 12 bases between. CDR3: CASSYSDGRGEKLFF. The CDR3 DNA sequence: TGTGCCAGCAGTTACTCAGACGGGAGGGGTGAAAAACTGTTTTTT.

This chain links TRBV6-5 with TRBJ1-5, with 8 bases lining up with TRBD1. This CDR3 is built from 14 residues. Trimming took 5 bases from V and 11 from J; bases not matched to a gene: 11. Germline-derived CDR1 and CDR2 are MNHEY and SVGAGI. DNA of the CDR3: TGTGCCAGCAGTAACCCAACAGGGGGGTGGACCCAGCATTTT. Its translation is CASSNPTGGWTQHF.

This rearrangement joins TRBV12-3 or TRBV12-4 to TRBJ2-5, with 7 positions matching TRBD2. The CDR3 contains 13 residues. J lost 7 bases, V lost 1 base, and 3 bases had no gene match. Written as DNA, the CDR3 is TGTGCCAGCAGTTTAGGCGGGGGAGCGACCCAGTACTTC. This translates into CASSLGGGATQYF.

This rearrangement joins TRBV5-1 to TRBJ2-5; 7 nucleotides align to TRBD1. This CDR3 has 16 residues. Germline V gene data show CDR1 as SGHRS and CDR2 as YFSETQ. The V segment lost 4 bases and the J segment 2 bases; nucleotides outside the gene matches: 11. The CDR3: CASSRIPQGKQETQYF. In DNA, the CDR3 is TGCGCCAGCAGCCGTATTCCACAGGGGAAACAAGAGACCCAGTACTTC.

V usage is TRBV7-2 and J usage is TRBJ1-4; D call uncertain. The V end lost 2 bases, the J end lost 0 bases, and 10 bases lay between the germline ends. The germline V gene has CDR1 SGHTA and CDR2 FQGNSA. CDR3 length equals 16 residues. The CDR3 loop reads CASSLRGPATNEKLFF. CDR3 sequence (DNA): TGTGCCAGCAGCTTAAGAGGGCCTGCAACTAATGAAAAACTGTTTTTT.

The rearrangement joins TRBV5-6 to TRBJ2-1, with 10 bases that match TRBD2. Germline CDR1 reads SGHDT; CDR2 reads YYEEEE. V lost 0 bases and J lost 12; bases outside the gene matches: 6. The CDR3 runs to 14 residues. The DNA for the CDR3 is TGTGCCAGCAGCTTGGGGCTAGCGGGGGCTTCGCAGTTCTTC. Its translation: CASSLGLAGASQFF.

The chain uses TRBV29-1 and TRBJ1-1; D not resolved. V was shortened by 7 bases and J by 3 bases, with 12 bases between the two germline ends. The CDR3 extends over 12 amino acids. Germline CDR1 and CDR2: SQVTM and ANQGSEA. CDR3 region: CSGAAGYTEAFF. CDR3 sequence (DNA): TGCAGCGGGGCGGCGGGCTACACTGAAGCTTTCTTT.

V gene TRBV12-3 or TRBV12-4 combines with J gene TRBJ1-1; maybe TRBD1 (6 bases). The CDR3 runs to 12 residues. The V and J ends lost 8 bases and 6 bases respectively, with 13 bases between them. CDR3 DNA: TGTGCCAGCCGTGGACAGTACCCTGAAGCTTTCTTT. Its translation: CASRGQYPEAFF.

The chain joins TRBV3-1 (or the pseudogene TRBV3-2) to TRBJ1-3; D gene uncertain. V was trimmed by 0 bases and J by 0 bases, leaving 6 bases between them. CDR1 and CDR2 (germline): LGHDT, YNNKEL (reference sequence). This CDR3 is built from 15 residues. CDR3 residues: CASSQDQISGNTIYF. CDR3 DNA sequence: TGTGCCAGCAGCCAAGATCAGATCTCTGGAAACACCATATATTTT.

J is TRBJ2-7 and V is TRBV5-6; TRBD1 aligns across 9 bases. CDR3 length equals 15 residues. The germline CDR1 and CDR2 sequences are SGHDT and YYEEEE. V was pared by 2 bases and J by 3 bases, with 6 bases of the junction left unmatched. In DNA form, the CDR3 reads TGTGCCAGCAGCTTCTGGACAGGGGTGAGCTACGAGCAGTACTTC. As protein: CASSFWTGVSYEQYF.